These 15 T cell receptor beta chains came from one sample sequenced in a study of resident and recirculating memory T cells in vitiligo. Only in-frame clones appear in the TCRdb table, and some are missing; sequencing was by immunoSEQ multiplex PCR. The profile covers 65,000 to 80,000 clones, with roughly 94% appearing a single time and about 5% taken by the ten largest. Sequenced input: blood. The receptor source for this set is a male donor with vitiligo.

The chain is built from TRBV21-1 and TRBJ1-2; TRBD1, the table's D call, lacks a check against the DNA. TRBV21-1 is a recognized pseudogene. This CDR3 has 15 amino acids. The CDR3 nucleotides read TGTGCCAGCAGCAAAGATCCAGGGGGCGAGGATGGCTACACCTTC. Amino acids: CASSKDPGGEDGYTF.

This chain connects TRBV28 to TRBJ1-1; tentatively, D is TRBD1 (6 bases). Trimming left V 2 bases short and J 8 bases short, with 12 bases between. There are 13 residues in the CDR3. From germline, CDR1 is MDHEN and CDR2 SYDVKM. The DNA of the CDR3 is TGTGCCAGCAGTTTAAATGCAGGGGTCGAAGCTTTCTTT. Protein sequence: CASSLNAGVEAFF.

The CDR3 here is CASSSDSRERDTQYF. CDR3 nucleotides: TGTGCCAGCAGCTCGGACTCCCGAGAGAGGGATACGCAGTATTTT. The genes are TRBV28 and TRBJ2-3; TRBD2 might be the D (5 bases). This CDR3 is 15 amino acids long. V was pared by 6 bases and J by 6 bases, with 19 bases between. Germline V gene data show CDR1 as MDHEN and CDR2 as SYDVKM.

This chain joins TRBV9 and TRBJ2-5; 12 nucleotides line up with TRBD2. J lost 5 bases, V lost 10 bases, and 9 bases had no gene match. The CDR3 totals 14 residues. Germline CDR1 and CDR2: SGDLS and YYNGEE. The CDR3 nucleotides are TGTGCCCGCCCGGGGCTAGCGGGAGGGGAGACCCAGTACTTC. Amino acid sequence: CARPGLAGGETQYF.

This clone was detected once. The chain has TRBV7-2 and TRBJ2-3; 13 bases are shared with TRBD2. This CDR3 contains 16 residues. The germline V gene encodes CDR1 SGHTA and CDR2 FQGNSA. The junction had 4 bases not matched to a gene; V was cut back by 1 base and J by 6 bases. The CDR3 nucleotides are TGTGCCAGCAGCTTAGGACTAGCGGGGGGCGGGGATACGCAGTATTTT. The encoded protein is CASSLGLAGGGDTQYF.

The genes are TRBV19 and TRBJ1-5; D remains ambiguous. CDR1 LNHDA and CDR2 SQIVND come from the germline V gene (reference sequence). The CDR3 length is 13 residues. The ends were cut back, 3 bases at V and 3 bases at J, with 6 bases in the middle. CDR3 DNA: TGTGCCAGTAGTATGGCACACAATCAGCCCCAGCATTTT. Protein product: CASSMAHNQPQHF. The entire variable domain, with the rest obtained from reference TRBV19 and TRBJ1-5, is as follows: DGGITQSPKYLFRKEGQNVTLSCEQNLNHDAMYWYRQDPGQGLRLIYYSQIVNDFQKGDIAEGYSVSREKKESFPLTVTSAQKNPTAFYLCASSMAHNQPQHFGDGTRLSIL.

A single count supports this clone. CDR3 nucleotide sequence: TGTGCCAGCAGTTTATTGACTAGCGGGATTCGAAATGAGCAGTTCTTC. Translation: CASSLLTSGIRNEQFF. The chain recombines TRBV27 with TRBJ2-1; 11 bases are shared with TRBD2. J lost 7 bases, V lost 1 base, and 6 bases had no gene match. Per germline, CDR1 MNHEY and CDR2 SMNVEV (reference sequence). The CDR3 runs 16 residues.

This chain's CDR3 is CASGGSPGETQYF. In DNA form, the CDR3 reads TGTGCCAGCGGCGGAAGCCCGGGGGAGACCCAGTACTTC. V gene TRBV6-5 combines with J gene TRBJ2-5, with D maybe TRBD2 (5 bases). The CDR3 has 13 residues. Trimming shortened V by 8 bases and J by 5 bases, and 15 bases separated the two germline ends. Looked up from germline, CDR1 is MNHEY and CDR2 is SVGAGI.

The rearrangement joins TRBV19 to TRBJ1-5; no firm D call. V lost 6 bases to trimming and J lost 0 bases, with 24 bases between them. The germline V gene encodes CDR1 LNHDA and CDR2 SQIVND (reference sequence). The CDR3 has 19 residues. CDR3 sequence (DNA): TGTGCCAGTAGCCGAACCCCGGGCCCCAATCGGGATAGCAATCAGCCCCAGCATTTT. Translation: CASSRTPGPNRDSNQPQHF.

This clone was counted between two and nine times. The chain uses TRBV7-9 and TRBJ2-7, with TRBD2 matching over 8 bases. This CDR3 is 13 amino acids long. Germline V CDR1 and CDR2: SEHNR, FQNEAQ (reference sequence). The J segment lost 3 bases and the V segment lost 5 bases, leaving 3 bases of the junction unmatched. CDR3 coding DNA: TGTGCCAGCAGCCCTAGCGGGTACTACGAGCAGTACTTC. This sequence encodes CASSPSGYYEQYF.

This rearrangement joins TRBV18 to TRBJ2-3; 10 nucleotides line up with TRBD1. The germline V gene encodes CDR1 KGHSH and CDR2 LQKENI. V lost 0 bases, J lost 2 bases, and 5 bases stayed unmatched. This CDR3 is 17 amino acids long. Here the CDR3 DNA reads TGTGCCAGCTCACCACCGGGACAGGGGTTGATCACAGATACGCAGTATTTT. Encoded protein: CASSPPGQGLITDTQYF.

V usage is TRBV11-2 and J usage is TRBJ1-2; tentative D call: TRBD1 (5 bases). The CDR3 consists of 16 residues. V lost 4 bases to trimming and J lost 0 bases, with 15 bases between them. Germline V lookup: CDR1 SGHAT, CDR2 FQNNGV. The CDR3 loop reads CASSSFGGTTNYGYTF. In nucleotides, the CDR3 is TGTGCCAGCAGCTCCTTCGGGGGGACCACTAACTATGGCTACACCTTC.

Comment on this clone: Sequence at one end of the junction differs from germline and may be a read error. The CDR3 coding sequence is TGTGCCGGCAGCTTACAGGCAGGGCGTGGAAACACCATATATTTT. This translates into CAGSLQAGRGNTIYF. V gene TRBV7-9 combines with J gene TRBJ1-3; weak D call: TRBD1 (5 bases). Germline-derived CDR1 and CDR2 are SEHNR and FQNEAQ (reference sequence). The CDR3 runs to 15 residues.

For the CDR3, the DNA is TGCGCCAGCAGCCAAGATCAAGCGACTCATGAGCAGTTCTTC. Translating gives CASSQDQATHEQFF. The rearrangement links TRBV4-1 to TRBJ2-1; no firm D call. Germline CDR1 MGHRA, CDR2 YSYEKL. The CDR3 extends over 14 amino acids. V was shortened by 0 bases and J by 8 bases, with 11 bases between the two germline ends.

The V call is TRBV11-2, the J call TRBJ2-1, with 9 bases lining up with TRBD1. The CDR3 is 15 residues long. With 5 bases clipped from V and 3 bases from J, the junction kept 5 bases outside the gene matches. CDR1 SGHAT and CDR2 FQNNGV come from the germline V gene. The CDR3 region is CASSLGTGFYNEQFF. The CDR3, as DNA: TGTGCCAGCAGCCTCGGGACAGGGTTCTACAATGAGCAGTTCTTC.